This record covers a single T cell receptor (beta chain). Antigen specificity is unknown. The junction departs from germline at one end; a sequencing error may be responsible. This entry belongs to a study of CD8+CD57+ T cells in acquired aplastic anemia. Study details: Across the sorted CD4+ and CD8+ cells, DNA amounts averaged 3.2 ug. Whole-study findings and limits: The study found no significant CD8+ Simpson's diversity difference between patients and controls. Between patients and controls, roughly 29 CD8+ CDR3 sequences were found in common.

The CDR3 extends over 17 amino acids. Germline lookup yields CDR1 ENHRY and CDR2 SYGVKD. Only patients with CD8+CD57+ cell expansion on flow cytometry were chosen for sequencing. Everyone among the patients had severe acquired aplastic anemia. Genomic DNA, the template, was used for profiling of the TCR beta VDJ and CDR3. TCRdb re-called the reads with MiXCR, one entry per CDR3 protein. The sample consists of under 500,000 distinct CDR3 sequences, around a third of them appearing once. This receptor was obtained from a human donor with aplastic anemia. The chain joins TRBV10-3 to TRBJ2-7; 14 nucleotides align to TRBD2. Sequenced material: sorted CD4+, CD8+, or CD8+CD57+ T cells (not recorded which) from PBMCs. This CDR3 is CASSGGLAGGLGYEQYF. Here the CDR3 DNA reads TGTGCCAGCAGTGGAGGACTAGCGGGGGGCTTAGGGTACGAGCAGTACTTC.